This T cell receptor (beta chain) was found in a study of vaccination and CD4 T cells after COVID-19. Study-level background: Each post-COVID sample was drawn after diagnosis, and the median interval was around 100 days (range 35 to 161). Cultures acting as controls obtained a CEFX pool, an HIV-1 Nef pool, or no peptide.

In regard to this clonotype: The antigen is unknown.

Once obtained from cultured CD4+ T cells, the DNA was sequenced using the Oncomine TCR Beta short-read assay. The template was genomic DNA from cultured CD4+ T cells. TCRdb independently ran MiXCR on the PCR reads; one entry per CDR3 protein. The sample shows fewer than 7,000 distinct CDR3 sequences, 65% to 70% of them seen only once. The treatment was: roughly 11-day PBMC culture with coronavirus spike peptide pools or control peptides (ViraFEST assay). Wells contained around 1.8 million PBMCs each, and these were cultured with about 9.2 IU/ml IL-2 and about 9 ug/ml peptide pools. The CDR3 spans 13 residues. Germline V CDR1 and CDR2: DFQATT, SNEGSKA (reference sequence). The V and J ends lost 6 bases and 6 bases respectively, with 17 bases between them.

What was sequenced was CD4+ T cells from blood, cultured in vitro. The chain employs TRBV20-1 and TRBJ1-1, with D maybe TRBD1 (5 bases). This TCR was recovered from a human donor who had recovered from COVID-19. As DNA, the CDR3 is TGCAGTGCCCCAGGGCCCCTCTGGGCTGAAGCTTTCTTT. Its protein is CSAPGPLWAEAFF.